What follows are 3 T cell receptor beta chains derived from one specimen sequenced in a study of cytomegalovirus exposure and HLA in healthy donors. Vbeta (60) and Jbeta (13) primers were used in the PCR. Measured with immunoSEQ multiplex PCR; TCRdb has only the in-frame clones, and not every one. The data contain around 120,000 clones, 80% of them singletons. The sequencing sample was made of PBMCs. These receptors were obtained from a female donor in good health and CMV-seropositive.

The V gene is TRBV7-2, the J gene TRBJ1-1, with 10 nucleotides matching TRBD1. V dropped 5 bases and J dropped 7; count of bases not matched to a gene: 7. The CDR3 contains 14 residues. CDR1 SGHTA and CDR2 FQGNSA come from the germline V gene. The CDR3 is CASSIGTGAVEAFF. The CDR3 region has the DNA TGTGCCAGCAGCATCGGGACAGGGGCAGTTGAAGCTTTCTTT.

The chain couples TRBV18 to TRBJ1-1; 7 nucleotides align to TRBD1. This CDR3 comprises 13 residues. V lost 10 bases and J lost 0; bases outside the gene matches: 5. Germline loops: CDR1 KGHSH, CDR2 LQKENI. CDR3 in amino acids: CATMGQMNTEAFF. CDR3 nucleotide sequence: TGTGCCACTATGGGACAGATGAACACTGAAGCTTTCTTT.

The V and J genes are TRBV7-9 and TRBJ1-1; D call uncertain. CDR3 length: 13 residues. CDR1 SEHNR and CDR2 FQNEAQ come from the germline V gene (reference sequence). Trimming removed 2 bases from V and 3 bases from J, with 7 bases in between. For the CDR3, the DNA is TGTGCCAGCAGCTTACTTAGTGACACTGAAGCTTTCTTT. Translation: CASSLLSDTEAFF.